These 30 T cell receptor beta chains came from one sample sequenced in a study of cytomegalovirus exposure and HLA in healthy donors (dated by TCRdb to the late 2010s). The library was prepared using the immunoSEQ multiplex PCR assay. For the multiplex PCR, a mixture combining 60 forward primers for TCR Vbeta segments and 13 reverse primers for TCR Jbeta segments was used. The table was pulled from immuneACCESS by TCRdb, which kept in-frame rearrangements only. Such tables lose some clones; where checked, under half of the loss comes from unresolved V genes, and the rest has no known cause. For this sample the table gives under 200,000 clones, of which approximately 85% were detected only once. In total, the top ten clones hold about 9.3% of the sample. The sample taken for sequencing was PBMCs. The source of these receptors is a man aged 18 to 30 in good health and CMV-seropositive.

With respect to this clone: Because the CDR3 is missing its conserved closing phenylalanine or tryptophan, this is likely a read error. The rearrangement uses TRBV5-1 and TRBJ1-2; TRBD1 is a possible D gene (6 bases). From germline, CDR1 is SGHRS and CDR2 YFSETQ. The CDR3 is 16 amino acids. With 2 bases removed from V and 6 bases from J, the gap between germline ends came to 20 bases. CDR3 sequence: CASSFGGDDRTDGYTL. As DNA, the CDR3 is TGCGCCAGCAGCTTCGGGGGGGATGACAGGACAGATGGCTACACCCTC.

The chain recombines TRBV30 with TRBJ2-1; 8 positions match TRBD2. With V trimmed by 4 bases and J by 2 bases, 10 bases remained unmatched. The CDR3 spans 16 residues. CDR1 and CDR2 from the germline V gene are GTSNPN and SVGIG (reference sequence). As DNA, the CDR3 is TGTGCCTGGAAACGGGGGGGGTTTTCAGCCTACAATGAGCAGTTCTTC. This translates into CAWKRGGFSAYNEQFF.

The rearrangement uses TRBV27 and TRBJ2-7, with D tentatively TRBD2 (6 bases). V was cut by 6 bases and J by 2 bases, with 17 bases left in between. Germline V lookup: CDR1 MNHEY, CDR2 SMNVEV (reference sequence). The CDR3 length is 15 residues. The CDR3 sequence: CASRERDWSTYEQYF. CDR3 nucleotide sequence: TGTGCCAGCAGGGAAAGGGACTGGAGTACCTACGAGCAGTACTTC.

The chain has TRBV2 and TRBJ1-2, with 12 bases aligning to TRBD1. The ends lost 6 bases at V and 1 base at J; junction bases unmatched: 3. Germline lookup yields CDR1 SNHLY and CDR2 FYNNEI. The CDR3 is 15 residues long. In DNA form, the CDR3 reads TGTGCCAGCAGGCGGGACAGGGGGCTTAACTATGGCTACACCTTC. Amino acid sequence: CASRRDRGLNYGYTF. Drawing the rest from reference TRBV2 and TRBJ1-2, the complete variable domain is EPEVTQTPSHQVTQMGQEVILRCVPISNHLYFYWYRQILGQKVEFLVSFYNNEISEKSEIFDDQFSVERPDGSNFTLKIRSTKLEDSAMYFCASRRDRGLNYGYTFGSGTRLTVV.

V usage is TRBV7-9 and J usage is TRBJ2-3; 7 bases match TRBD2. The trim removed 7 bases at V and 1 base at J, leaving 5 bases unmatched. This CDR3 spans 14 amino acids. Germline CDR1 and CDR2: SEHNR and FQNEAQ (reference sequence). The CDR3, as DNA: TGTGCCAGCAACCGGGCGGGGGGCACAGATACGCAGTATTTT. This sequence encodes CASNRAGGTDTQYF.

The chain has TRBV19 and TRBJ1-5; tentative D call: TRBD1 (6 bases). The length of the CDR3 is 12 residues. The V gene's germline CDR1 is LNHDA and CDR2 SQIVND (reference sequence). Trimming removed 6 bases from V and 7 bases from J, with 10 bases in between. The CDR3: CASRQGSQPQHF. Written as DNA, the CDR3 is TGTGCCAGTAGACAGGGTTCACAGCCCCAGCATTTT.

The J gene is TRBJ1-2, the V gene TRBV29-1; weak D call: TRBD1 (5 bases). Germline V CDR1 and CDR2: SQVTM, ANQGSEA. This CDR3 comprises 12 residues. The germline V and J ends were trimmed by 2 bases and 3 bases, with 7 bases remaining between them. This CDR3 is CSVETGDYGYTF. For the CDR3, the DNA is TGCAGCGTTGAAACAGGAGACTATGGCTACACCTTC.

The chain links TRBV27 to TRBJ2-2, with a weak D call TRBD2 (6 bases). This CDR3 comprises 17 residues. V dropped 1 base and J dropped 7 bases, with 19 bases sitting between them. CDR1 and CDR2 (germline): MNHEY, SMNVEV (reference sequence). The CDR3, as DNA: TGTGCCAGCAGTTTATATTCCCGGGGGAGAATAAACGGGGAGCTGTTTTTT. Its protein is CASSLYSRGRINGELFF.

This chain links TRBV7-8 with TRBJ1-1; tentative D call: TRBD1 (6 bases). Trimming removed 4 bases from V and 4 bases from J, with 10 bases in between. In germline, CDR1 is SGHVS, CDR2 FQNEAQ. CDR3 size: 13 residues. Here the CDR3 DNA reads TGTGCCAGCAGCTCCCAGGGGAGCACTGAAGCTTTCTTT. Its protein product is CASSSQGSTEAFF.

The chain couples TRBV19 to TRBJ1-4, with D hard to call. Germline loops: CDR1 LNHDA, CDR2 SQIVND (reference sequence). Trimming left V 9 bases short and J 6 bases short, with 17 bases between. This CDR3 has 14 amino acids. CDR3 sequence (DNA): TGTGCCAGCCGTAGAGGCAGAGCCGATGAAAAACTGTTTTTT. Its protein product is CASRRGRADEKLFF. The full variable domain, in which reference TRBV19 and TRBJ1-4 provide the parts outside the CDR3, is DGGITQSPKYLFRKEGQNVTLSCEQNLNHDAMYWYRQDPGQGLRLIYYSQIVNDFQKGDIAEGYSVSREKKESFPLTVTSAQKNPTAFYLCASRRGRADEKLFFGSGTQLSVL.

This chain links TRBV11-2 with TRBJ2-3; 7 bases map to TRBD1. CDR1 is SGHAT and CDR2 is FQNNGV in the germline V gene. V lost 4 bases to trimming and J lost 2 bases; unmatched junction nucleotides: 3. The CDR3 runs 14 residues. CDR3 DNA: TGTGCCAGCAGCTGGGGACAGTTCACAGATACGCAGTATTTT. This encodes CASSWGQFTDTQYF.

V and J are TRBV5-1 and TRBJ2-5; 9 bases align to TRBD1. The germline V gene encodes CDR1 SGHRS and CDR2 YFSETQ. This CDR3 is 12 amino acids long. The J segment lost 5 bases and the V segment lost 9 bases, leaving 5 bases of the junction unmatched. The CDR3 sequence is CATSDRGETQYF. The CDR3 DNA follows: TGCGCCACCTCGGACAGGGGCGAGACCCAGTACTTC.

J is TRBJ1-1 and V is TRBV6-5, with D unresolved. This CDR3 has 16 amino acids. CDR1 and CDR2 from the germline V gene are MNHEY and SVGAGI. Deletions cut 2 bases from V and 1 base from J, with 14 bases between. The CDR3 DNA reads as TGTGCCAGCAGTTACACTAGCTCATATGCGAACACTGAAGCTTTCTTT. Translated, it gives CASSYTSSYANTEAFF.

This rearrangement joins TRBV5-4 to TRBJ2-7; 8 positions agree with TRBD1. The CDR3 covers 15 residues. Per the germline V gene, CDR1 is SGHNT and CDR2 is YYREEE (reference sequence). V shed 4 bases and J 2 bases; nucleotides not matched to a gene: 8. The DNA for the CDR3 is TGTGCCAGCAGCCCCCTGGGGACAGGTGCCTACGAGCAGTACTTC. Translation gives CASSPLGTGAYEQYF.

This CDR3 is CASSDLDRGSNTGELFF. Here the CDR3 DNA reads TGTGCCAGTAGTGACCTGGACAGGGGGTCGAACACCGGGGAGCTGTTTTTT. The chain employs TRBV19 and TRBJ2-2; TRBD1 agrees at 10 bases. Germline CDR1 and CDR2: LNHDA and SQIVND (reference sequence). The V segment lost 5 bases and the J segment 0 bases; nucleotides outside the gene matches: 6. The CDR3 runs 17 residues.

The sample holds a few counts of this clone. In DNA, the CDR3 is TGTGCCAGCGCCCTGCGCCAGGGGTTTTCCTACGAGCAGTACTTC. Its translation: CASALRQGFSYEQYF. This chain connects TRBV6-1 to TRBJ2-7; perhaps TRBD1 as D (6 bases). V was cut by 8 bases and J by 1 base, with 18 bases left in between. There are 15 residues in the CDR3. CDR1 is MNHNS, CDR2 SASEGT, per germline.

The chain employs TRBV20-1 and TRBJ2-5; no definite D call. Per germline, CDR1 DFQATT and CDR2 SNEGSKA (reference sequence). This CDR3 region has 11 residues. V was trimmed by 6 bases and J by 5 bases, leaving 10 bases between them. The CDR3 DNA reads TGCAGTGCGAGCCCATTGGAGACCCAGTACTTC. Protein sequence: CSASPLETQYF.

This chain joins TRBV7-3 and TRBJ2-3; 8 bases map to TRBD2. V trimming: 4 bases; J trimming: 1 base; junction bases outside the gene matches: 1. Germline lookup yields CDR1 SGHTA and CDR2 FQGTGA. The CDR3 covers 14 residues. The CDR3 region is CASSSAGGTDTQYF. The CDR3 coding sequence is TGTGCCAGCAGCTCAGCGGGGGGCACAGATACGCAGTATTTT.

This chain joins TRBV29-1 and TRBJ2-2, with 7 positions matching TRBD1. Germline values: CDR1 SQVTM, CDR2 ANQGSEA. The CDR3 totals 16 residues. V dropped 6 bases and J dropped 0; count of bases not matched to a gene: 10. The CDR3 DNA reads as TGCAGCGTCGTTGCGGACAGGCCACCGAACACCGGGGAGCTGTTTTTT. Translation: CSVVADRPPNTGELFF.

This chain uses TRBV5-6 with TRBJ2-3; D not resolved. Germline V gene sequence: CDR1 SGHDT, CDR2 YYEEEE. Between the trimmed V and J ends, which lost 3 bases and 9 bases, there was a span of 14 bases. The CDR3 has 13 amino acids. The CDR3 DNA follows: TGTGCCAGCAGCTCTCCCCTGCGAGAGACGCAGTATTTT. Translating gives CASSSPLRETQYF.

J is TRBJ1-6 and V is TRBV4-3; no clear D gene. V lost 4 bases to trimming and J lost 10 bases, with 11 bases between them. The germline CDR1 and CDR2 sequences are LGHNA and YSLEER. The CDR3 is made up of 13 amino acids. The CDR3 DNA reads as TGCGCCAGCAGCCGGGGAGGGAACTCACCCCTCCACTTT. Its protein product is CASSRGGNSPLHF.

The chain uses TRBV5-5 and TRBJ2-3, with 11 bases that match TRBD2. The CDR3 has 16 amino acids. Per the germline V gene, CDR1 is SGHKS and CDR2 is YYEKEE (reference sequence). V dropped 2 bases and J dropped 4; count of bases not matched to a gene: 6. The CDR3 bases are TGTGCCAGCAGCTTAATAGCGGGGGGGCCCTCAGATACGCAGTATTTT. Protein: CASSLIAGGPSDTQYF.

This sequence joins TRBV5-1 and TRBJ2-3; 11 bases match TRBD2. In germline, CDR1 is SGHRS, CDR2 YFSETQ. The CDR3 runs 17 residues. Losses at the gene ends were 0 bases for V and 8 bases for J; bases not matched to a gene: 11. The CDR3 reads CASSLEGIAGGPGTQYF. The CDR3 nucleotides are TGCGCCAGCAGCTTGGAGGGGATAGCGGGGGGGCCAGGTACGCAGTATTTT.

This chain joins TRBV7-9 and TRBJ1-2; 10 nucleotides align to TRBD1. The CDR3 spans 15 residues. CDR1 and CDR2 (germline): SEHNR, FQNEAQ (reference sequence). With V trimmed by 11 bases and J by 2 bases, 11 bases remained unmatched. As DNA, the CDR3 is TGTGCCTTAAGCGGGACAGGGGAGGCAAACTATGGCTACACCTTC. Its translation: CALSGTGEANYGYTF. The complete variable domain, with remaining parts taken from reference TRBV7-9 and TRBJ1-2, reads DTGVSQNPRHKITKRGQNVTFRCDPISEHNRLYWYRQTLGQGPEFLTYFQNEAQLEKSRLLSDRFSAERPKGSFSTLEIQRTEQGDSAMYLCALSGTGEANYGYTFGSGTRLTVV.

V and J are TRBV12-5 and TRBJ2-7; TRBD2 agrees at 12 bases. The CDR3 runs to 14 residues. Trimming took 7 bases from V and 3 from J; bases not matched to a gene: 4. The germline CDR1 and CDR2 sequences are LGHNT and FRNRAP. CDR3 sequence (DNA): TGTGCTAGTGCCGTGACTAGCGGGGGCTACGAGCAGTACTTC. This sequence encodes CASAVTSGGYEQYF.

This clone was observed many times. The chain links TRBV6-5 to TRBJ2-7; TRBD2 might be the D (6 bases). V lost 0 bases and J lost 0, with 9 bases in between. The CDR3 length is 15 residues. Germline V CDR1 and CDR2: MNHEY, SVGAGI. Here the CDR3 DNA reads TGTGCCAGCAGTTACTCGGTGGGGGGCTCCTACGAGCAGTACTTC. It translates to CASSYSVGGSYEQYF.

The CDR3 bases are TGTGCCAGCAGTTTAGCCCATGGGCAGGGGCACGAGCAGTACTTC. Amino acid sequence: CASSLAHGQGHEQYF. V gene TRBV27 combines with J gene TRBJ2-5, with D possibly matching TRBD1 (6 bases). The better agreement between TRBJ2-7 and the DNA end casts doubt on the J call. Germline loops: CDR1 MNHEY, CDR2 SMNVEV (reference sequence). The CDR3 runs to 15 residues.

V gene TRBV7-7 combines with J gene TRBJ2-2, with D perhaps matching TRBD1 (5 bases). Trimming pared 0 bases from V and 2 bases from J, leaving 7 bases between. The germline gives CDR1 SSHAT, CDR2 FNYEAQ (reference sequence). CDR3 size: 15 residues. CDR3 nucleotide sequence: TGTGCCAGCAGCTTAGCAGGGGCTAACACCGGGGAGCTGTTTTTT. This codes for CASSLAGANTGELFF.

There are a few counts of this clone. CDR3 in amino acids: CARLLAQLYYNEQFF. CDR3 DNA sequence: TGTGCCAGGCTCCTAGCCCAATTGTACTACAATGAGCAGTTCTTC. V is TRBV11-3 and J is TRBJ2-1; possible D gene TRBD2, 5 bases. V lost 9 bases, J lost 3 bases, and 18 bases lay in between. The CDR3 is 15 residues long. Germline lookup yields CDR1 SGHNT and CDR2 YENEEA.

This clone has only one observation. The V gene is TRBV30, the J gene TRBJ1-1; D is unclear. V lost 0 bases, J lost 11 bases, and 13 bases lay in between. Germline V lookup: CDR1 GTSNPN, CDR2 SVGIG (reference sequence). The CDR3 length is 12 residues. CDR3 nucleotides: TGTGCCTGGAGTGTGTGGTTGGGGAGCGCTTTCTTT. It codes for CAWSVWLGSAFF.